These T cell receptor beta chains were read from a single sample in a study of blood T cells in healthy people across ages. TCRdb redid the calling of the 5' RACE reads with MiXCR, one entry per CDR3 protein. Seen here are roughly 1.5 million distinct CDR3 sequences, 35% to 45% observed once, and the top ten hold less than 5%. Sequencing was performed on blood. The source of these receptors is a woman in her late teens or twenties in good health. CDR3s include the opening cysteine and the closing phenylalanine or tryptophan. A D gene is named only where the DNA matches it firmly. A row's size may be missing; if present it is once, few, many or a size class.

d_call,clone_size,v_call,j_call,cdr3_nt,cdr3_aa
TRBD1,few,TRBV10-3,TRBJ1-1,TGTGCCATCAGTGACGCTCCGGGACAGGGAACTGAAGCTTTCTTT,CAISDAPGQGTEAFF
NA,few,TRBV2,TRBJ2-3,TGTGCCAGCAGTGAAGACCGAGATACGCAGTATTTT,CASSEDRDTQYF
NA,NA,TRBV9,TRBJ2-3,TGTGCCAGCAGCGTTAGCTCCCCCAGCACAGATACGCAGTATTTC,CASSVSSPSTDTQYF
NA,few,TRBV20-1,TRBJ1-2,TGCAGTGCGAGACAGGCCGAGCTATATGGCTACACCTTC,CSARQAELYGYTF
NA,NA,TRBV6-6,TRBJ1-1,TGTGCCAGCAGTTACAGGAATGCGAACACTGAAGCTTTCTTT,CASSYRNANTEAFF
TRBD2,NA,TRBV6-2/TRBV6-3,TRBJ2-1,TGTGCCAGCAGTTGGGAGGGTCCCAATGAGCAGTTCTTC,CASSWEGPNEQFF
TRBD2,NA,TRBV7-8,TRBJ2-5,TGTGCCAGCAGCTCCGGACTAGCTTTCAACACGGAGCAGTACTTC,CASSSGLAFNTEQYF
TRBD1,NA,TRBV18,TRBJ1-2,TGTGCCAGCTCACCAGACAGGGATTCTTATGGCTACACCTTC,CASSPDRDSYGYTF
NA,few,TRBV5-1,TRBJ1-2,TGCGCCAGCAGCCCGGTCGGCGGCTATGGCTACACCTTC,CASSPVGGYGYTF
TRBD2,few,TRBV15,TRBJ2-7,TGTGCCACCAGAGCCCGGGCTAGCGGAACCTACGAGCAGTACTTC,CATRARASGTYEQYF
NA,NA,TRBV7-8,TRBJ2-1,TGTGCCAGCCTCCTTTTCGGGACGTCGGAGGTGAATGAGCAGTTCTTC,CASLLFGTSEVNEQFF
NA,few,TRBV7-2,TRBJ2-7,TGTGCCAGCAGCTTATGGAGGGGAGACTACGAGCAGTACTTC,CASSLWRGDYEQYF
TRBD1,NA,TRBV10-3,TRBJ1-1,TGTGCCATCAGCCCGGGACAGGGAAGGTCGAAGAACACTGAAGCTTTCTTT,CAISPGQGRSKNTEAFF
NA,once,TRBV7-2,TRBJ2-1,TGTGCCAGCAGCTTTGCTCAGGGGTCTGAGCAGTTCTTC,CASSFAQGSEQFF